The following is a T cell receptor (beta chain) sequence with its context. The sample originates from a study of OX40 agonist ivuxolimab in advanced cancers. Study details: Antecedent anti-PD-1, anti-PD-L1 or anti-CTLA-4 therapy was permissible, with 30% to 50% having received some. The study reported partial responses in three patients: one hepatocellular carcinoma, two cutaneous melanoma.

Sequenced by immunoSEQ multiplex PCR; TCRdb stores in-frame clones only, minus some. This table holds 99,000 or so clones, 84% found once. This receptor was taken from an adult with an advanced solid tumor such as melanoma, head and neck, liver or kidney cancer. This specimen was CD4+ or CD8+ T cells sorted from blood, taken in a trial of the OX40 agonist ivuxolimab.

The CDR3 spells CASNRGWDNSGNTIYF. CDR3 DNA sequence: TGTGCCAGCAACCGAGGCTGGGACAACTCTGGAAACACCATATATTTT. The chain links TRBV7-9 to TRBJ1-3; D is possibly TRBD1 (6 bases). Trimming took 7 bases from V and 0 from J, leaving 16 bases between them. This CDR3 spans 16 amino acids. Germline assignment: CDR1 SEHNR and CDR2 FQNEAQ (reference sequence).